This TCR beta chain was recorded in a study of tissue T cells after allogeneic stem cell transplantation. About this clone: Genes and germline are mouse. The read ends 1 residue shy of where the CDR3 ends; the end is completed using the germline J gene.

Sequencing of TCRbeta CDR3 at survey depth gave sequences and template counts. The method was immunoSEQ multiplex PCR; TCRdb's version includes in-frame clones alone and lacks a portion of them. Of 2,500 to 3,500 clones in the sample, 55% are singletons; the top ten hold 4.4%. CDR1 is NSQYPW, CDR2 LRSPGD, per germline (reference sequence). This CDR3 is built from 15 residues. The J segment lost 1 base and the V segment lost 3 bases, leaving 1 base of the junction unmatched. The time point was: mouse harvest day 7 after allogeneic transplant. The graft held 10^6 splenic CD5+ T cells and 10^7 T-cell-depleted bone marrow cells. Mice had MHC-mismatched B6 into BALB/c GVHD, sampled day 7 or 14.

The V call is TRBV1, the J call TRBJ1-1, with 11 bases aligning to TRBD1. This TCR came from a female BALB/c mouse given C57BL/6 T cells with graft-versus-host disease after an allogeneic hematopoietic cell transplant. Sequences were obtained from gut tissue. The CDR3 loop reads CTCSAGQGGNTEVFF. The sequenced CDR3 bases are TGCACCTGCAGTGCGGGACAGGGGGGGAACACAGAAGTCTTC.